A selection of T cell receptor beta chains follows, all from one sample in a study of cytomegalovirus exposure and HLA in healthy donors. The assay was immunoSEQ multiplex PCR, and TCRdb's table has in-frame clones only and misses some. The sample consists of 85,000 to 95,000 clones, around 96% of them appearing once. The sample comprised PBMCs. The receptor source for this set is a man younger than 35 in good health and CMV-seronegative. CDR3s include the opening cysteine and the closing phenylalanine or tryptophan. Fields, in order: V gene, J gene, clone size, D gene, CDR3 DNA, CDR3 protein. A D gene is named only where the DNA matches it firmly. Only part of the rows carry a size: once, few, many, or a class if the clone is expanded.

v_call: TRBV1; j_call: TRBJ2-7; clone_size: -; d_call: -; cdr3_nt: TGCACCAGCAGCCGGGGGGAGACCTACGAGCAGTACTTC; cdr3_aa: CTSSRGETYEQYF
v_call: TRBV19; j_call: TRBJ2-5; clone_size: -; d_call: -; cdr3_nt: TGTGCCAGTAGTATAGGTTCCGGAGGTCAATCCCCGAAGAGACCACGGGAGACCCAGTACTTC; cdr3_aa: CASSIGSGGQSPKRPRETQYF
v_call: TRBV19; j_call: TRBJ2-3; clone_size: -; d_call: -; cdr3_nt: TGTGCCAGTAGTATAGATCCTAGCTTAAGCACAGATACGCAGTATTTT; cdr3_aa: CASSIDPSLSTDTQYF
v_call: TRBV30; j_call: TRBJ1-4; clone_size: -; d_call: -; cdr3_nt: TGTGCCTGGAGTGTAGGGGGGGGCCGTGAAAAACTGTTTTTT; cdr3_aa: CAWSVGGGREKLFF
v_call: TRBV28; j_call: TRBJ1-3; clone_size: -; d_call: -; cdr3_nt: TGTGCCAGCAGTTTACGGGGGGTCCCGGGAAACACCATATATTTT; cdr3_aa: CASSLRGVPGNTIYF
v_call: TRBV11-2; j_call: TRBJ2-1; clone_size: -; d_call: TRBD2; cdr3_nt: TGTGCCAGCAGCCAGGGACTAGCGGGGGAGCAGTTCTTC; cdr3_aa: CASSQGLAGEQFF
v_call: TRBV9; j_call: TRBJ2-1; clone_size: -; d_call: -; cdr3_nt: TGTGCCAGCAGCACTTACGGGGAGCAGTTCTTC; cdr3_aa: CASSTYGEQFF
v_call: TRBV27; j_call: TRBJ2-3; clone_size: -; d_call: TRBD2; cdr3_nt: TGTGCCAGCAGTTTATATTTGGGACTAGCGTCGTCCGCAGATACGCAGTATTTT; cdr3_aa: CASSLYLGLASSADTQYF
v_call: TRBV19; j_call: TRBJ1-1; clone_size: -; d_call: -; cdr3_nt: TGTGCCAGTAGTAACGGAGTGACGGAAGCTTTCTTT; cdr3_aa: CASSNGVTEAFF
v_call: TRBV27; j_call: TRBJ1-1; clone_size: -; d_call: TRBD1; cdr3_nt: TGTGCCAGCAGTTCTCGACAGGGGAAGGCTTTCTTT; cdr3_aa: CASSSRQGKAFF
v_call: TRBV5-8; j_call: TRBJ1-2; clone_size: -; d_call: TRBD1; cdr3_nt: TGTGCCAGCAGCGCCGGGACAGGGCATATCTATGGCTACACCTTC; cdr3_aa: CASSAGTGHIYGYTF
v_call: TRBV10-3; j_call: TRBJ1-1; clone_size: -; d_call: -; cdr3_nt: TGCCCTGACGGAGGGATGAACACTGAAGCTTTCTTT; cdr3_aa: CPDGGMNTEAFF
v_call: TRBV7-9; j_call: TRBJ1-1; clone_size: once; d_call: TRBD1; cdr3_nt: TGTGCCAGCAGCCATAAGACAGGGGGTACTGAAGCTTTCTTT; cdr3_aa: CASSHKTGGTEAFF
v_call: TRBV2; j_call: TRBJ2-5; clone_size: -; d_call: TRBD2; cdr3_nt: TGTGCCAGCAGTGAAGCACTAGCGGGAGAGACCCAGTACTTC; cdr3_aa: CASSEALAGETQYF
v_call: TRBV7-8; j_call: TRBJ2-3; clone_size: -; d_call: -; cdr3_nt: TGTGCCAGCAGCTCTCGGATTAGCGTAGATACGCAGTATTTT; cdr3_aa: CASSSRISVDTQYF
v_call: TRBV5-1; j_call: TRBJ2-7; clone_size: few; d_call: -; cdr3_nt: TGCGCCAGCAGCCCGGGGATCATGAAACAGGGCATAACCTACGAGCAGTACTTC; cdr3_aa: CASSPGIMKQGITYEQYF
v_call: TRBV9; j_call: TRBJ1-2; clone_size: -; d_call: -; cdr3_nt: TGTGCCAGCAGCCTGACGCAGGGGCAATATGGCTACACCTTC; cdr3_aa: CASSLTQGQYGYTF
v_call: TRBV7-2; j_call: TRBJ2-1; clone_size: -; d_call: -; cdr3_nt: TGTGCCAGCAGCTTAGATCTCAGTGACTCGATAAAGATCTACAATGAGCAGTTCTTC; cdr3_aa: CASSLDLSDSIKIYNEQFF
v_call: TRBV29-1; j_call: TRBJ2-5; clone_size: -; d_call: TRBD2; cdr3_nt: TGCAGCGCAATGCGGAGTAGCGGGATGGGGGAGACCCAGTACTTC; cdr3_aa: CSAMRSSGMGETQYF
v_call: TRBV4-1; j_call: TRBJ1-5; clone_size: -; d_call: -; cdr3_nt: TGCGCCAGCAGCCAAGTTAGTCGGCAGGGGATATATCAGCCCCAGCATTTT; cdr3_aa: CASSQVSRQGIYQPQHF
v_call: TRBV11-2; j_call: TRBJ1-4; clone_size: -; d_call: -; cdr3_nt: TGTGCCAGCAGCACCCGGACAGCTAATGAAAAACTGTTTTTT; cdr3_aa: CASSTRTANEKLFF
v_call: TRBV2; j_call: TRBJ2-2; clone_size: -; d_call: TRBD1; cdr3_nt: TGTGCCAGCAGGTGGTCCTGGCAGGGGGCGAAAACCGGGGAGCTGTTTTTT; cdr3_aa: CASRWSWQGAKTGELFF
v_call: TRBV6-5; j_call: TRBJ1-2; clone_size: few; d_call: TRBD1; cdr3_nt: TGTGCCAGCAGTAACCGGGACAGGGGTTTTTATGGCTACACCTTC; cdr3_aa: CASSNRDRGFYGYTF
v_call: TRBV7-9; j_call: TRBJ1-2; clone_size: -; d_call: -; cdr3_nt: TGTGCCAGCAGCTTAGGGGCAGACTATGGCTACACCTTC; cdr3_aa: CASSLGADYGYTF
v_call: TRBV6-6; j_call: TRBJ2-7; clone_size: once; d_call: TRBD1; cdr3_nt: TGTGCCAGCATCCCGACAGGGGACTACGAGCAGTACTTC; cdr3_aa: CASIPTGDYEQYF
v_call: TRBV4-3; j_call: TRBJ1-2; clone_size: -; d_call: TRBD1; cdr3_nt: TGCGCCAGCAGCCAGGGGGACAGAGATGGCTACACCTTC; cdr3_aa: CASSQGDRDGYTF
v_call: TRBV7-9; j_call: TRBJ1-6; clone_size: -; d_call: TRBD1; cdr3_nt: TGTGCCAGCAGCCCCGGACAGGGGGCTAATTCACCCCTCCACTTT; cdr3_aa: CASSPGQGANSPLHF
v_call: TRBV2; j_call: TRBJ2-6; clone_size: -; d_call: TRBD1; cdr3_nt: TGTGCCAGCAGTGGAGACAGGGTTATCTCTGGGGCCAACGTCCTGACTTTC; cdr3_aa: CASSGDRVISGANVLTF
v_call: TRBV9; j_call: TRBJ2-5; clone_size: -; d_call: TRBD2; cdr3_nt: TGTGCCAGCAGCGTAGGGACTAGCGGGCGACGCTTCCAAGAGACCCAGTACTTC; cdr3_aa: CASSVGTSGRRFQETQYF
v_call: TRBV30; j_call: TRBJ2-5; clone_size: once; d_call: -; cdr3_nt: TGTGCCTGGAGTGAAAACAGTTTTGGTCAAGAGACCCAGTACTTC; cdr3_aa: CAWSENSFGQETQYF
v_call: TRBV29-1; j_call: TRBJ2-1; clone_size: -; d_call: TRBD2; cdr3_nt: TGCAGCTCCCGAGCGGGGGGTTTGTACAATGAGCAGTTCTTC; cdr3_aa: CSSRAGGLYNEQFF
v_call: TRBV19; j_call: TRBJ2-2; clone_size: -; d_call: -; cdr3_nt: TGTGCCAGTAGTCCCCAATGGCAGGGTTCGAACACCGGGGAGCTGTTTTTT; cdr3_aa: CASSPQWQGSNTGELFF
v_call: TRBV5-1; j_call: TRBJ1-5; clone_size: -; d_call: -; cdr3_nt: TGCGCCAGCAGCTTGACCGGAGTGAGCAATCAGCCCCAGCATTTT; cdr3_aa: CASSLTGVSNQPQHF
v_call: TRBV29-1; j_call: TRBJ2-1; clone_size: once; d_call: TRBD2; cdr3_nt: TGCAGCGTTTTGACTAGCGGGAGGGTGCGGCCCTACAATGAGCAGTTCTTC; cdr3_aa: CSVLTSGRVRPYNEQFF
v_call: TRBV30; j_call: TRBJ2-1; clone_size: -; d_call: TRBD1; cdr3_nt: TGTGCCTGGGGGACAGGGTTGGGCGGCAATGAGCAGTTCTTC; cdr3_aa: CAWGTGLGGNEQFF
v_call: TRBV28; j_call: TRBJ1-1; clone_size: -; d_call: -; cdr3_nt: TGTGCCAGCTCTGTTGCTGGTGTTGTAAGGCGAGGCACTGAAGCTTTCTTT; cdr3_aa: CASSVAGVVRRGTEAFF
v_call: TRBV28; j_call: TRBJ2-2; clone_size: -; d_call: -; cdr3_nt: TGTGCCAGCAGTTTCCCCAGGGCGGTCCCCGGGGAGCTGTTTTTT; cdr3_aa: CASSFPRAVPGELFF